These 24 T cell receptor beta chains were all obtained from the same sample, sequenced in a study of early T cells in non-severe SARS-CoV-2 infection (dated by TCRdb to about 2021). The library relied on 5' RACE. For sequencing, a NextSeq 500 was employed. The public reads were run again by TCRdb, first through fastp at Q25 and then through MiXCR, and only productive beta chains were kept. For every CDR3 protein sequence, its rows merge into one entry that carries the most common genes and DNA. The sample table records about 55,000 distinct CDR3 sequences; 14% to 15% of these occur just once. The top ten constitute about a tenth of the sample. Here the sequenced sample was whole blood, taken at baseline. These receptors all stem from an adult who was a healthcare worker with PCR-confirmed SARS-CoV-2 infection or an uninfected control (not recorded which).

The V call is TRBV27, the J call TRBJ1-3, with a possible D match to TRBD1 (5 bases). The CDR3 has 15 amino acids. Germline CDR1 and CDR2: MNHEY and SMNVEV (reference sequence). V was clipped by 5 bases and J by 0 bases, with 11 bases between them. The CDR3 bases are TGTGCCAGCAGTGGCACTGGGGGCTCTGGAAACACCATATATTTT. Translation gives CASSGTGGSGNTIYF.

This clonotype has a handful of counts. This rearrangement joins TRBV28 to TRBJ2-5; D might be TRBD2 (5 bases). Germline lookup yields CDR1 MDHEN and CDR2 SYDVKM. Trimming left V 2 bases short and J 1 base short, with 11 bases between. The CDR3 loop spans 15 amino acids. CDR3 residues: CASSLGGSSQETQYF. As DNA, the CDR3 is TGTGCCAGCAGTTTAGGAGGTTCCTCCCAAGAGACCCAGTACTTC.

This clonotype was counted a few times. The genes are TRBV29-1 and TRBJ2-7, with 9 bases matching TRBD1. The CDR3 extends over 12 amino acids. CDR1 and CDR2 from the germline V gene are SQVTM and ANQGSEA. Trimming removed 7 bases from V and 5 bases from J; junction bases left unmatched: 6. As DNA, the CDR3 is TGCAGCGGGAACAGGGGGCCGGACGAGCAGTACTTC. As protein: CSGNRGPDEQYF.

This clonotype was observed at least ten times. The gene calls are TRBV6-5 and TRBJ2-1; 8 nucleotides align to TRBD2. This CDR3 has 12 residues. Germline values: CDR1 MNHEY, CDR2 SVGAGI. V lost 7 bases to trimming and J lost 10 bases; unmatched junction nucleotides: 6. CDR3 bases: TGTGCCAGCAAATCTAGCGGGTACGAGCAGTTCTTC. Its translation: CASKSSGYEQFF.

The V and J genes are TRBV29-1 and TRBJ1-1, with D uncertain. Germline CDR1 is SQVTM and CDR2 is ANQGSEA. CDR3 size: 11 residues. V dropped 0 bases and J dropped 9 bases, with 8 bases sitting between them. CDR3 coding DNA: TGCAGCGTTGAAGATCAGGCTCAAGCTTTCTTT. This translates into CSVEDQAQAFF.

Only a few counts were recorded for this clonotype. The gene calls are TRBV11-2 and TRBJ2-3, with D maybe TRBD2 (6 bases). The V gene lost 2 bases and the J gene lost 0 bases, with 21 bases spanning the gap. The CDR3 contains 19 residues. Germline V gene lookup returns CDR1 SGHAT and CDR2 FQNNGV. In DNA, the CDR3 is TGTGCCAGCAGCTTAAAAAAGGGGCGCGGCGGGGTTAGCACAGATACGCAGTATTTT. This gives the protein CASSLKKGRGGVSTDTQYF.

This clonotype came up many times. V and J are TRBV3-1 and TRBJ2-3; tentative D call: TRBD1 (6 bases). Germline-derived CDR1 and CDR2 are LGHDT and YNNKEL (reference sequence). Trimming pared 3 bases from V and 6 bases from J, leaving 10 bases between. CDR3 size: 13 residues. CDR3 sequence (DNA): TGTGCCAGCAGCCATGACAGGCGCGATACGCAGTATTTT. Its protein product is CASSHDRRDTQYF.

The chain has TRBV7-6 and TRBJ2-7, with 7 bases identical to TRBD2. Germline assignment: CDR1 SGHVS and CDR2 FNYEAQ. The CDR3 totals 15 residues. V shed 0 bases, J shed 1 base, and the junction held 3 bases outside the gene matches. CDR3 DNA sequence: TGTGCCAGCAGCTTAGCGCACGGGGGGTCCTACGAGCAGTACTTC. It codes for CASSLAHGGSYEQYF.

This clonotype occurred many times. V is TRBV11-2 and J is TRBJ2-1; no firm D call. The length of the CDR3 is 12 residues. V lost 3 bases and J 10 bases, leaving 10 bases between the germline ends. Germline values: CDR1 SGHAT, CDR2 FQNNGV. CDR3 amino acids: CASSLVGNEQFF. CDR3 nucleotides: TGTGCCAGCAGCTTGGTGGGAAACGAGCAGTTCTTC.

This clonotype turned up a few times. V is TRBV3-1 and J is TRBJ1-5, with D unclear. The germline V gene has CDR1 LGHDT and CDR2 YNNKEL (reference sequence). With 1 base removed from V and 7 bases from J, the gap between germline ends came to 11 bases. The CDR3 is made up of 14 amino acids. In nucleotides, the CDR3 is TGTGCCAGCAGCCAAGGCAGGTCAGGACAGCCCCAGCATTTT. This sequence encodes CASSQGRSGQPQHF.

The V call is TRBV5-1, the J call TRBJ1-3, with TRBD1 matching 7 bases. J lost 0 bases, V lost 2 bases, and 8 bases had no gene match. There are 17 residues in the CDR3. Germline V gene lookup returns CDR1 SGHRS and CDR2 YFSETQ. CDR3 in amino acids: CASSLTGASLSGNTIYF. CDR3 DNA sequence: TGCGCCAGCAGCTTAACAGGGGCCTCACTCTCTGGAAACACCATATATTTT.

This clonotype has at least ten counts. The chain couples TRBV4-1 to TRBJ1-1; D remains unclear. Germline CDR1 reads MGHRA; CDR2 reads YSYEKL. This CDR3 comprises 15 residues. V shed 1 base and J shed 1 base, with 10 bases lying between them. The CDR3 sequence: CASSQGKAPNTEAFF. The CDR3 DNA sequence: TGCGCCAGCAGCCAAGGAAAGGCCCCGAACACTGAAGCTTTCTTT.

V and J are TRBV19 and TRBJ1-5; 7 nucleotides align to TRBD1. The V gene's germline CDR1 is LNHDA and CDR2 SQIVND (reference sequence). The length of the CDR3 is 15 residues. The V and J ends lost 1 base and 6 bases, in that order; junction bases with no gene match: 6. CDR3 protein: CASSIGYRGRQPQHF. The CDR3 bases are TGTGCCAGTAGTATAGGTTACAGGGGACGTCAGCCCCAGCATTTT. The full variable domain, with the rest looked up from reference TRBV19 and TRBJ1-5, is DGGITQSPKYLFRKEGQNVTLSCEQNLNHDAMYWYRQDPGQGLRLIYYSQIVNDFQKGDIAEGYSVSREKKESFPLTVTSAQKNPTAFYLCASSIGYRGRQPQHFGDGTRLSIL.

The genes are TRBV5-6 and TRBJ2-1; D gene ambiguous. The CDR3 is 15 amino acids. CDR1 and CDR2 (germline): SGHDT, YYEEEE. With 0 bases removed from V and 10 bases from J, the gap between germline ends came to 17 bases. The CDR3 protein is CASSLDPTGSREQFF. In nucleotides, the CDR3 is TGTGCCAGCAGCTTGGACCCGACTGGCTCGCGGGAGCAGTTCTTC.

This clonotype was recorded many times. The chain has TRBV27 and TRBJ2-1; D unclear. CDR1 is MNHEY and CDR2 is SMNVEV in the germline V gene (reference sequence). This CDR3 region has 14 residues. Deletions cut 3 bases from V and 6 bases from J, with 12 bases between. The CDR3 bases are TGTGCCAGCAGTTTTGGTACAGCTAGCAATGAGCAGTTCTTC. This encodes CASSFGTASNEQFF.

The CDR3 DNA is TGTGCCAGTAGTATACAAACCAGGGGTTCACCCCTCCACTTT. Translated: CASSIQTRGSPLHF. The genes are TRBV19 and TRBJ1-6; perhaps TRBD1 as D (6 bases). CDR3 length equals 14 residues. Trimming took off 2 bases at V and 9 bases at J, with 11 bases between the two ends. Germline CDR1 and CDR2: LNHDA and SQIVND (reference sequence).

The table lists this clonotype with a few counts. CDR3 coding DNA: TGTGCCAGCAGTCAGATCTGGGGAGCCCGGGGCGAGCAGTACTTC. Its translation is CASSQIWGARGEQYF. The V call is TRBV2, the J call TRBJ2-7, with D tentatively TRBD2 (5 bases). This CDR3 region has 15 residues. Per germline, CDR1 SNHLY and CDR2 FYNNEI. Trimming left V 5 bases short and J 6 bases short, with 20 bases between. The full variable domain, completed using reference TRBV2 and TRBJ2-7, is EPEVTQTPSHQVTQMGQEVILRCVPISNHLYFYWYRQILGQKVEFLVSFYNNEISEKSEIFDDQFSVERPDGSNFTLKIRSTKLEDSAMYFCASSQIWGARGEQYFGPGTRLTVT.

The V call is TRBV7-2, the J call TRBJ2-5; 10 nucleotides align to TRBD2. The CDR3 sequence is 16 residues long. V shed 1 base, J shed 1 base, and the junction held 3 bases outside the gene matches. Looked up from germline, CDR1 is SGHTA and CDR2 is FQGNSA. CDR3 coding DNA: TGTGCCAGCAGCTTAGGAGCGGGGGGGACCCAAGAGACCCAGTACTTC. This translates into CASSLGAGGTQETQYF.

This clonotype has just a few counts. The CDR3 here is CASTPGGPREQFF. The CDR3 bases are TGTGCCAGCACACCGGGAGGGCCGCGTGAGCAGTTCTTC. The chain joins TRBV28 to TRBJ2-1; 8 bases align to TRBD2. The CDR3 length is 13 residues. CDR1 MDHEN and CDR2 SYDVKM come from the germline V gene. The trim removed 7 bases at V and 9 bases at J, leaving 8 bases unmatched.

The chain recombines TRBV7-9 with TRBJ2-7, with unresolved D. V gave up 5 bases and J gave up 4 bases, with 12 bases separating them. The length of the CDR3 is 13 residues. Germline V gene sequence: CDR1 SEHNR, CDR2 FQNEAQ (reference sequence). The CDR3 region has the DNA TGTGCCAGCAGCCCCGTTGGGTTGTACGAGCAGTACTTC. It encodes CASSPVGLYEQYF.

This clonotype was picked up many times. The chain links TRBV2 to TRBJ1-2; tentatively, D is TRBD1 (5 bases). There are 12 residues in the CDR3. From germline, CDR1 is SNHLY and CDR2 FYNNEI. Between the trimmed V and J ends, which lost 5 bases and 8 bases, there was a span of 12 bases. CDR3 residues: CASSTHQGGYTF. CDR3 DNA sequence: TGTGCCAGCAGTACACATCAGGGAGGCTACACCTTC.

The chain is built from TRBV27 and TRBJ1-5, with unresolved D. Deletions cut 2 bases from V and 0 bases from J, with 8 bases between. CDR1 is MNHEY, CDR2 SMNVEV, per germline (reference sequence). CDR3 length equals 15 residues. The CDR3 reads CASSLAVGSNQPQHF. CDR3 DNA: TGTGCCAGCAGTTTAGCTGTGGGTAGCAATCAGCCCCAGCATTTT.

This clonotype was counted at least ten times. V is TRBV5-1 and J is TRBJ2-2; either TRBD1 or TRBD2 may supply D (5 bases each). Germline-derived CDR1 and CDR2 are SGHRS and YFSETQ. CDR3 size: 14 residues. The ends were cut back, 3 bases at V and 4 bases at J, with 10 bases in the middle. The CDR3 nucleotides are TGCGCCAGCAGCTCTGGGACGGTCACCGGGGAGCTGTTTTTT. It is translated as CASSSGTVTGELFF.

This clonotype showed up just a few times. V is TRBV20-1 and J is TRBJ2-3, with D unclear. In germline, CDR1 is DFQATT, CDR2 SNEGSKA (reference sequence). This CDR3 comprises 15 residues. Trimming removed 4 bases from V and 0 bases from J, with 14 bases in between. CDR3 sequence: CSAIREPASTDTQYF. As DNA, the CDR3 is TGCAGTGCTATACGAGAGCCAGCTAGCACAGATACGCAGTATTTT.